A single sample gave rise to the 6 T cell receptor beta chains below, sequenced in a study of blood T cell repertoires in COVID-19. Repertoires were generated with immunoSEQ multiplex PCR, while TCRdb's copy carries only in-frame clones and drops some. The sample includes roughly 280,000 clones, about nine tenths of them seen just once. The source material was PBMCs or T cells enriched from blood (not recorded which). These receptors all stem from a woman aged 25 to 39 with acute COVID-19.

The CDR3 reads CASSPFLRQAQGDEKLFF. The CDR3 DNA sequence: TGTGCCAGCAGTCCCTTTCTTAGACAGGCCCAAGGGGATGAAAAACTGTTTTTT. V gene TRBV28 combines with J gene TRBJ1-4, with D tentatively TRBD1 (6 bases). This CDR3 comprises 18 residues. From germline, CDR1 is MDHEN and CDR2 SYDVKM. Deletions cut 5 bases from V and 6 bases from J, with 25 bases between.

The chain links TRBV6-5 to TRBJ2-7; the D gene is possibly TRBD1 (5 bases). Germline lookup yields CDR1 MNHEY and CDR2 SVGAGI. The V and J ends lost 0 bases and 3 bases respectively, with 9 bases between them. The CDR3 length is 14 residues. CDR3 bases: TGTGCCAGCAGTTACTCTTCAGGGTTCTACGAGCAGTACTTC. The encoded protein is CASSYSSGFYEQYF.

For the CDR3, the DNA is TGCGCCAGCAGCTTGGGTGACAGGGACACAGATACGCAGTATTTT. This translates into CASSLGDRDTDTQYF. V is TRBV5-1 and J is TRBJ2-3; 7 bases line up with TRBD1. The CDR3 is 15 amino acids. Unmatched junction bases numbered 3, after V lost 0 bases and J lost 2 bases. Germline CDR1 is SGHRS and CDR2 is YFSETQ.

The chain uses TRBV2 and TRBJ2-3, with 7 bases lining up with TRBD2. CDR1 is SNHLY, CDR2 FYNNEI, per germline. The V and J ends lost 7 bases and 0 bases, in that order; junction bases with no gene match: 7. CDR3 length: 15 amino acids. The CDR3 region is CASMTERGSTDTQYF. The CDR3 DNA is TGTGCCAGCATGACAGAGCGGGGTAGCACAGATACGCAGTATTTT. The full variable domain, completed using reference TRBV2 and TRBJ2-3, is EPEVTQTPSHQVTQMGQEVILRCVPISNHLYFYWYRQILGQKVEFLVSFYNNEISEKSEIFDDQFSVERPDGSNFTLKIRSTKLEDSAMYFCASMTERGSTDTQYFGPGTRLTVL.

This chain links TRBV3-1 (or the pseudogene TRBV3-2) with TRBJ1-2; 7 positions match TRBD1. Germline V gives CDR1 LGHDT, CDR2 YNNKEL (reference sequence). V dropped 1 base and J dropped 6; count of bases not matched to a gene: 11. This CDR3 has 16 amino acids. The DNA of the CDR3 is TGTGCCAGCAGCCAAGTATCGTCCAGGGGGTATCATGGCTACACCTTC. Residues: CASSQVSSRGYHGYTF.

This CDR3 is CASSADATPTYNEQFF. CDR3 in DNA: TGTGCCAGCAGCGCCGATGCAACACCGACCTACAATGAGCAGTTCTTC. The chain uses TRBV9 and TRBJ2-1; no firm D call. Trimming pared 3 bases from V and 2 bases from J, leaving 15 bases between. This CDR3 comprises 16 residues. Looked up from germline, CDR1 is SGDLS and CDR2 is YYNGEE. The variable domain in full, completed from reference TRBV9 and TRBJ2-1, reads DSGVTQTPKHLITATGQRVTLRCSPRSGDLSVYWYQQSLDQGLQFLIQYYNGEERAKGNILERFSAQQFPDLHSELNLSSLELGDSALYFCASSADATPTYNEQFFGPGTRLTVL.